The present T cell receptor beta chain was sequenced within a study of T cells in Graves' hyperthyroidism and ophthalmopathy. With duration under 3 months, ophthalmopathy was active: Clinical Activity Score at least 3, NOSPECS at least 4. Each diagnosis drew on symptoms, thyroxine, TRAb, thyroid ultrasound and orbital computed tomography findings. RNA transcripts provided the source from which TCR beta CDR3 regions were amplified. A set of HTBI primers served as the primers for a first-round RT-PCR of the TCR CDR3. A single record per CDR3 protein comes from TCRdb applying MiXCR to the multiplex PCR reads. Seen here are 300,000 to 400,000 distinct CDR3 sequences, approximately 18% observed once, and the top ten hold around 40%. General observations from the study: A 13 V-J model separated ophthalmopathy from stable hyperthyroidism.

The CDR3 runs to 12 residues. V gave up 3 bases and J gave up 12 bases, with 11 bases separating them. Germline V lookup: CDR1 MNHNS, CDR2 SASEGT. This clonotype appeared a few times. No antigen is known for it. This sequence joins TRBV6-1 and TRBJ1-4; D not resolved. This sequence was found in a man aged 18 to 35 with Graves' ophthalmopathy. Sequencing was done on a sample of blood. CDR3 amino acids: CASSDHARELFF. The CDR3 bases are TGTGCCAGCAGTGATCATGCGCGAGAACTGTTTTTT.